This T cell receptor beta chain was observed in a study of Graves' ophthalmopathy and Graves' hyperthyroidism. This clonotype was counted many times. Its antigen remains unidentified. V was shortened by 2 bases and J by 9 bases, with 8 bases between the two germline ends. CDR3 length equals 13 residues. Germline values: CDR1 SGHTA, CDR2 FQGNSA. Study conclusions and caveats: Sensitivity reached roughly 88% and specificity approximately 81% for a 13-signature model separating ophthalmopathy from stable hyperthyroidism.

RNA transcripts yielded amplified TCR beta CDR3 regions. Second-round multiplex PCR followed a first-round RT-PCR using HTBI primers. TCRdb re-analysed the multiplex PCR reads in MiXCR, keeping a single row per CDR3 protein. The sample records some 150,000 distinct CDR3 sequences, 35% to 45% being singletons. The TCR comes from a man younger than 45 with Graves' ophthalmopathy. V usage is TRBV7-2 and J usage is TRBJ1-6, with no clear D. The source material was peripheral blood. CDR3 residues: CASSLSEGSPLHF. CDR3 bases: TGTGCCAGCAGCTTATCGGAGGGTTCACCCCTCCACTTT.